A selection of T cell receptor beta chains follows, all from one sample in a study of T cells in Graves' hyperthyroidism and ophthalmopathy. MiXCR, applied by TCRdb to the multiplex PCR reads, yields one record per CDR3 protein. The sample has around 300,000 distinct CDR3 sequences; 12% to 15% are singletons. Material for sequencing was blood. Receptor source: a woman between 35 and 50 years old with Graves' hyperthyroidism. Each CDR3 is given with its conserved first and last residue. A D gene is named only where the DNA matches it firmly. Some rows have no size entry. The others give once, few or many, or a class for an expanded clone.

TRBD2,-,TRBJ2-7,TRBV4-1,CASSQELAGDIYEQYF,TGCGCCAGCAGCCAGGAACTAGCGGGAGATATCTACGAGCAGTACTTC
-,many,TRBJ1-6,TRBV6-1,CASRLPTGTVSPLHF,TGTGCCAGCAGGTTACCCACAGGGACGGTTTCACCCCTCCACTTT
-,few,TRBJ1-1,TRBV20-1,CSARGALNTEAFF,TGCAGTGCTAGAGGAGCGTTGAACACTGAAGCTTTCTTT
TRBD1,many,TRBJ1-5,TRBV3-1,CASSLTGADQPQHF,TGTGCCAGCAGCCTGACAGGGGCGGATCAGCCCCAGCATTTT
-,many,TRBJ1-1,TRBV2,CASRGQMNTEAFF,TGTGCCAGCAGAGGACAGATGAACACTGAAGCTTTCTTT
TRBD1,few,TRBJ1-5,TRBV6-5,CASSYSTGVSNQPQHF,TGTGCCAGCAGTTACTCGACAGGGGTTAGCAATCAGCCCCAGCATTTT
-,-,TRBJ1-1,TRBV5-6,CASSLERDNTEAFF,TGTGCCAGCAGCTTGGAGAGGGACAACACTGAAGCTTTCTTT
-,few,TRBJ2-2,TRBV13,CASSSDRLGELFF,TGTGCCAGCAGCTCGGACCGACTCGGGGAGCTGTTTTTT
-,many,TRBJ2-5,TRBV29-1,CSVDDVETQYF,TGCAGCGTTGATGATGTGGAGACCCAGTACTTC
TRBD1,-,TRBJ1-2,TRBV20-1,CSASRGQDGYTF,TGCAGTGCTAGCAGGGGGCAGGATGGCTACACCTTC
-,-,TRBJ2-7,TRBV25-1,CASSEPSLGTYEQYF,TGTGCCAGCAGTGAACCCTCTTTAGGGACCTACGAGCAGTACTTC
TRBD2,-,TRBJ2-1,TRBV5-1,CASSPGLAATEQFF,TGCGCCAGCAGCCCGGGACTAGCGGCCACGGAGCAGTTCTTC
-,many,TRBJ1-2,TRBV5-8,CASSSGRQGNYGYTF,TGTGCCAGCAGCTCGGGGCGGCAGGGGAACTATGGCTACACCTTC
-,-,TRBJ1-6,TRBV18,CASSPQETPQSTLHF,TGTGCCAGCTCACCTCAAGAGACGCCTCAATCCACCCTCCACTTT
TRBD1,many,TRBJ1-2,TRBV6-5,CASSYSTPGGDGYTF,TGTGCCAGCAGTTACTCGACCCCAGGGGGGGATGGCTACACCTTC
-,many,TRBJ2-2,TRBV3-1,CASTLRWGEAGELFF,TGTGCCAGCACCCTCCGGTGGGGCGAGGCCGGGGAGCTGTTTTTT
-,many,TRBJ1-1,TRBV10-3,CAISGVSDTEAFF,TGTGCCATCAGTGGGGTTTCAGACACTGAAGCTTTCTTT
TRBD2,many,TRBJ2-7,TRBV6-2/TRBV6-3,CASSYAGLAGSYEQYF,TGTGCCAGCAGTTACGCGGGACTAGCGGGCTCCTACGAGCAGTACTTC
TRBD2,many,TRBJ2-5,TRBV28,CASSLAGGGKTQYF,TGTGCCAGCAGTCTAGCGGGAGGTGGCAAGACCCAGTACTTC
-,many,TRBJ2-5,TRBV11-2,CASSPRRGETQYF,TGTGCCAGCAGCCCCCGCAGAGGGGAGACCCAGTACTTC
-,many,TRBJ1-5,TRBV28,CASSPTTDRPDQPQHF,TGTGCCAGCAGTCCGACGACGGACAGACCTGATCAGCCCCAGCATTTT
-,many,TRBJ2-3,TRBV3-1,CASSSNGVTDTQYF,TGTGCCAGCAGCTCGAACGGTGTCACAGATACGCAGTATTTT
-,many,TRBJ2-1,TRBV11-2,CASTKNGGDRVNEQFF,TGTGCCAGCACCAAAAACGGGGGAGATAGGGTCAATGAGCAGTTCTTC
-,-,TRBJ2-7,TRBV12-3/TRBV12-4,CASSFQGGGYEQYF,TGTGCCAGCAGTTTCCAGGGAGGAGGCTACGAGCAGTACTTC
TRBD1,many,TRBJ1-5,TRBV2,CASSPGTEGQPQHF,TGTGCCAGCAGTCCCGGGACAGAAGGTCAGCCCCAGCATTTT
-,many,TRBJ1-6,TRBV5-1,CASSISSYNSPLHF,TGCGCCAGCAGCATCAGCTCCTATAATTCACCCCTCCACTTT
TRBD2,many,TRBJ2-5,TRBV7-9,CASSYWGGTQETQYF,TGTGCCAGCAGCTACTGGGGGGGGACCCAAGAGACCCAGTACTTC